These 26 T cell receptor beta chains share one sample of origin, sequenced in a study of blood T cell repertoires in COVID-19. Using immunoSEQ multiplex PCR, the repertoire was profiled, and TCRdb retains in-frame clones only, with some absent. This sample carries 150,000 to 190,000 clones, more than 75% of them seen once, and the ten largest clones take less than 10%. The sequenced sample was peripheral blood. These receptor sequences come from a woman in her sixties with COVID-19, enrolled during active disease.

V is TRBV6-6 and J is TRBJ1-5; D is uncertain. Germline V lookup: CDR1 MNHNY, CDR2 SVGAGI (reference sequence). This CDR3 region has 11 residues. Trimming cost V 7 bases and J 9 bases, with 10 bases left between them. The CDR3 sequence is CASMLAGPQHF. The DNA for the CDR3 is TGTGCCAGCATGCTAGCGGGGCCCCAGCATTTT.

The rearrangement links TRBV6-6 to TRBJ2-2, with 14 bases fitting TRBD2. J gave up 6 bases and V 5 bases, and 8 bases lay outside the gene matches. The germline gives CDR1 MNHNY, CDR2 SVGAGI (reference sequence). This CDR3 comprises 17 residues. This CDR3 is CASSRQKGLAGAGELFF. As DNA, the CDR3 is TGTGCCAGCAGTCGTCAAAAGGGACTAGCGGGAGCCGGGGAGCTGTTTTTT.

The rearrangement uses TRBV2 and TRBJ2-2, with TRBD1 matching 8 bases. This CDR3 region has 16 residues. After removal of 5 bases from V and 3 bases from J, the junction contained 8 bases not matched to a gene. Per the germline V gene, CDR1 is SNHLY and CDR2 is FYNNEI. As DNA, the CDR3 is TGTGCCAGCAGTCCACTCAGGGGGCCGTACACCGGGGAGCTGTTTTTT. Translation gives CASSPLRGPYTGELFF. The full variable domain, completed using reference TRBV2 and TRBJ2-2, is EPEVTQTPSHQVTQMGQEVILRCVPISNHLYFYWYRQILGQKVEFLVSFYNNEISEKSEIFDDQFSVERPDGSNFTLKIRSTKLEDSAMYFCASSPLRGPYTGELFFGEGSRLTVL.

The chain uses TRBV4-1 and TRBJ2-4, with D possibly being TRBD2 (6 bases). V gave up 0 bases and J gave up 8 bases, with 20 bases separating them. From germline, CDR1 is MGHRA and CDR2 YSYEKL. This CDR3 contains 17 residues. CDR3 region: CASSQDYSGGEEDIQYF. The CDR3 DNA sequence: TGCGCCAGCAGCCAAGATTATAGCGGCGGTGAGGAGGACATTCAGTACTTC.

The rearrangement uses TRBV5-4 and TRBJ2-7; 12 bases align to TRBD2. CDR1 is SGHNT and CDR2 is YYREEE in the germline V gene (reference sequence). The CDR3 length is 17 residues. V lost 4 bases to trimming and J lost 3 bases; unmatched junction nucleotides: 11. CDR3 protein: CASSRMKLAGGSYEQYF. CDR3 sequence (DNA): TGTGCCAGCAGCCGGATGAAACTAGCGGGGGGTAGCTACGAGCAGTACTTC. The full variable domain, in which reference TRBV5-4 and TRBJ2-7 provide the parts outside the CDR3, is ETGVTQSPTHLIKTRGQQVTLRCSSQSGHNTVSWYQQALGQGPQFIFQYYREEENGRGNFPPRFSGLQFPNYSSELNVNALELDDSALYLCASSRMKLAGGSYEQYFGPGTRLTVT.

This clone has only a few counts. The genes are TRBV18 and TRBJ2-1; 9 nucleotides align to TRBD1. Germline CDR1 KGHSH, CDR2 LQKENI. V shed 3 bases and J 6 bases; nucleotides not matched to a gene: 6. The CDR3 runs to 15 residues. CDR3 nucleotides: TGTGCCAGCTCACCGTCCCGGGACAGGGTCAATGAGCAGTTCTTC. This sequence encodes CASSPSRDRVNEQFF.

This rearrangement joins TRBV9 to TRBJ1-1; D is perhaps TRBD1 (6 bases). The CDR3 runs 14 residues. Germline CDR1 is SGDLS and CDR2 is YYNGEE. V gave up 1 base and J gave up 1 base, with 8 bases separating them. CDR3 sequence (DNA): TGTGCCAGCAGCGTAACAGGGTCGAACACTGAAGCTTTCTTT. Its protein is CASSVTGSNTEAFF.

With regard to this clone: One end of the junction does not line up with germline, which may come from a read error. The chain is built from TRBV6-1 and TRBJ2-1, with D hard to call. Germline loops: CDR1 MNHNS, CDR2 SASEGT. The CDR3 consists of 13 residues. CDR3 loop: CASSESLAGSSIF. CDR3 sequence (DNA): TGTGCCAGCAGTGAATCATTGGCAGGCTCGTCGATCTTC.

The chain recombines TRBV9 with TRBJ1-1; D is perhaps TRBD1 (6 bases). Looked up from germline, CDR1 is SGDLS and CDR2 is YYNGEE. The CDR3 runs to 15 residues. V lost 3 bases and J lost 6, with 18 bases in between. CDR3 DNA: TGTGCCAGCAGCGCATCGACAACAGGGTTTCCTGAAGCTTTCTTT. This codes for CASSASTTGFPEAFF.

CDR3 amino acids: CASSEMSSYNSPLHF. The CDR3 bases are TGCGCCAGCAGTGAGATGAGCTCCTATAATTCACCCCTCCACTTT. The chain couples TRBV10-2 to TRBJ1-6; D remains ambiguous. Germline loops: CDR1 WSHSY, CDR2 SAAADI. The V end was cut by 2 bases, the J end by 0 bases, with 5 bases between. CDR3 length: 15 amino acids.

This clone was detected only a few times. The chain has TRBV11-1 and TRBJ2-6; a weak D match, TRBD2 (6 bases). V was pared by 0 bases and J by 0 bases, with 12 bases between. The CDR3 has 18 residues. The germline V gene has CDR1 SGHAT and CDR2 FQDESV (reference sequence). CDR3 sequence (DNA): TGTGCCAGCAGCTTAGCTTTCCCGGGACTCTCTGGGGCCAACGTCCTGACTTTC. Its translation: CASSLAFPGLSGANVLTF.

The CDR3 spells CASSPQGSQDGTQYF. In DNA form, the CDR3 reads TGTGCCAGCAGCCCACAGGGTTCACAAGATGGGACCCAGTACTTC. V gene TRBV7-3 combines with J gene TRBJ2-5; a weak D match, TRBD1 (6 bases). There are 15 residues in the CDR3. Germline V gives CDR1 SGHTA, CDR2 FQGTGA. Between the trimmed V and J ends, which lost 5 bases and 7 bases, there was a span of 20 bases.

The chain couples TRBV3-1 (or the pseudogene TRBV3-2) to TRBJ2-7, with 9 bases identical to TRBD2. Looked up from germline, CDR1 is LGHDT and CDR2 is YNNKEL (reference sequence). This CDR3 has 17 amino acids. The ends lost 0 bases at V and 2 bases at J; junction bases unmatched: 8. The CDR3 loop reads CASSQDRRREGPYEQYF. CDR3 in DNA: TGTGCCAGCAGCCAAGATCGACGGCGGGAGGGCCCCTACGAGCAGTACTTC.

This clone was detected a few times. The chain employs TRBV6-1 and TRBJ2-5, with a weak D call TRBD1 (6 bases). CDR3 size: 16 residues. The V end lost 3 bases, the J end lost 2 bases, and 16 bases lay between the germline ends. Germline-derived CDR1 and CDR2 are MNHNS and SASEGT. The CDR3 protein is CASSEPDRGIQETQYF. The CDR3 DNA reads as TGTGCCAGCAGTGAGCCGGACAGAGGAATACAAGAGACCCAGTACTTC.

In its sample, this clone was seen once. V usage is TRBV3-1 (or the pseudogene TRBV3-2) and J usage is TRBJ1-4; 7 bases are a match to TRBD1. The CDR3 runs to 14 residues. Germline-derived CDR1 and CDR2 are LGHDT and YNNKEL (reference sequence). V lost 5 bases and J lost 4; bases outside the gene matches: 4. The chain's CDR3 is CASSRDRINEKLFF. CDR3 coding DNA: TGTGCCAGCAGCAGGGACAGAATTAATGAAAAACTGTTTTTT.

This clone appeared many times. V usage is TRBV6-4 and J usage is TRBJ1-5; unclear D gene. Germline values: CDR1 MRHNA, CDR2 SNTAGT. Deletions cut 3 bases from V and 0 bases from J, with 6 bases between. There are 14 residues in the CDR3. The CDR3 sequence: CASSDGHSNQPQHF. In DNA form, the CDR3 reads TGTGCCAGCAGTGATGGCCATAGCAATCAGCCCCAGCATTTT.

On this clone itself: The same CDR3 also results from other DNA sequences found in this sample. The rearrangement links TRBV12-3 or TRBV12-4 to TRBJ1-2; D gene ambiguous. The CDR3 has 11 residues. V lost 6 bases to trimming and J lost 2 bases, with 4 bases between them. CDR3 amino acids: CASSLNYGYTF. In DNA, the CDR3 is TGTGCCAGCAGCCTCAACTATGGCTACACCTTC.

J is TRBJ1-2 and V is TRBV14; D gene ambiguous. The germline V gene has CDR1 SGHDN and CDR2 FVKESK. V was pared by 2 bases and J by 3 bases, with 7 bases between. The CDR3 sequence is 13 residues long. CDR3 sequence: CASSQWLDYGYTF. CDR3 bases: TGTGCCAGCAGCCAATGGTTAGACTATGGCTACACCTTC.

This chain links TRBV7-8 with TRBJ1-3, with D unresolved. V lost 1 base to trimming and J lost 0 bases, with 4 bases between them. The CDR3 covers 14 residues. Germline loops: CDR1 SGHVS, CDR2 FQNEAQ. CDR3 sequence: CASSLDSSGNTIYF. The CDR3 DNA sequence: TGTGCCAGCAGCTTAGACTCCTCTGGAAACACCATATATTTT.

The chain is built from TRBV12-5 and TRBJ1-4; 12 bases line up with TRBD1. The J segment lost 8 bases and the V segment lost 3 bases, leaving 7 bases of the junction unmatched. Germline loops: CDR1 LGHNT, CDR2 FRNRAP. The CDR3 runs 16 residues. CDR3 DNA: TGTGCTAGTGGTTTAGGGGACAGGGGGCAGAGGGAAAAACTGTTTTTT. This gives the protein CASGLGDRGQREKLFF.

The chain is built from TRBV7-6 and TRBJ2-1; 8 bases align to TRBD2. Germline V lookup: CDR1 SGHVS, CDR2 FNYEAQ. There are 16 residues in the CDR3. Germline trimming cut 5 bases from V and 9 bases from J; bases unmatched to any gene: 15. The CDR3 spells CASSPTGAGGGGEQFF. CDR3 coding DNA: TGTGCCAGCAGCCCTACGGGGGCCGGGGGGGGCGGTGAGCAGTTCTTC.

This clone was counted once. V usage is TRBV5-1 and J usage is TRBJ2-5; 7 bases map to TRBD2. Germline V gene data show CDR1 as SGHRS and CDR2 as YFSETQ. The CDR3 spans 14 residues. V was clipped by 4 bases and J by 1 base; unmatched bases: 4. This chain's CDR3 is CASSGGGSQETQYF. DNA of the CDR3: TGCGCCAGCAGCGGGGGAGGGAGCCAAGAGACCCAGTACTTC.

The chain links TRBV9 to TRBJ2-7; D might be TRBD1 (5 bases). The CDR3 extends over 14 amino acids. V shed 4 bases and J shed 0 bases, with 11 bases lying between them. Per the germline V gene, CDR1 is SGDLS and CDR2 is YYNGEE. The CDR3, as DNA: TGTGCCAGCAGCCCTCAGGGAACCTCCTACGAGCAGTACTTC. This gives the protein CASSPQGTSYEQYF. The entire variable domain, with the rest obtained from reference TRBV9 and TRBJ2-7, is as follows: DSGVTQTPKHLITATGQRVTLRCSPRSGDLSVYWYQQSLDQGLQFLIQYYNGEERAKGNILERFSAQQFPDLHSELNLSSLELGDSALYFCASSPQGTSYEQYFGPGTRLTVT.

This clone was seen a handful of times. The chain recombines TRBV7-8 with TRBJ1-2; 7 bases align to TRBD1. Germline CDR1 SGHVS, CDR2 FQNEAQ. Trimming at V came to 5 bases and at J to 5 bases, leaving 20 bases not matched to a gene. The CDR3 spans 18 residues. CDR3 protein: CASSPKPTGNRPGYGYTF. The CDR3 DNA sequence: TGTGCCAGCAGCCCAAAGCCGACAGGGAACCGCCCGGGATATGGCTACACCTTC.

This clone was recorded once. V and J are TRBV4-1 and TRBJ2-1, with a possible D match to TRBD2 (5 bases). CDR3 size: 15 residues. Trimming left V 6 bases short and J 7 bases short, with 19 bases between. Germline values: CDR1 MGHRA, CDR2 YSYEKL. Written as DNA, the CDR3 is TGCGCCAGCAGTTATATCCGGGCGCGGAGGAATGAGCAGTTCTTC. Amino acids: CASSYIRARRNEQFF.

This clone was counted only a few times. The rearrangement joins TRBV7-2 to TRBJ1-5; D is unclear. CDR1 is SGHTA, CDR2 FQGNSA, per germline. The CDR3 extends over 14 amino acids. Trimming stripped 1 base from V and 4 bases from J, with 8 bases between. The CDR3 region is CASSLGKANQPQHF. CDR3 sequence (DNA): TGTGCCAGCAGCTTAGGTAAAGCAAATCAGCCCCAGCATTTT. The whole variable domain, remainder taken from reference TRBV7-2 and TRBJ1-5, is GAGVSQSPSNKVTEKGKDVELRCDPISGHTALYWYRQSLGQGLEFLIYFQGNSAPDKSGLPSDRFSAERTGGSVSTLTIQRTQQEDSAVYLCASSLGKANQPQHFGDGTRLSIL.